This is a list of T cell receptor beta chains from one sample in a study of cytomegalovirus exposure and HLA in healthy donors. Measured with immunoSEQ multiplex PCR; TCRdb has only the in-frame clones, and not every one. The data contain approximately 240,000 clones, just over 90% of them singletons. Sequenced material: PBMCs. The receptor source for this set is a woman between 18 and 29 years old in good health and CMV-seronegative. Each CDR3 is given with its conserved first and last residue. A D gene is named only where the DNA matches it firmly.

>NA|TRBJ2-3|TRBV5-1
CASSFSSFTDTQYF
TGCGCCAGCAGCTTCTCTTCCTTCACAGATACGCAGTATTTT
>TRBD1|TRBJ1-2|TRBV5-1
CASSIVQGPAGYGYTF
TGCGCCAGCAGCATCGTACAGGGGCCGGCGGGCTATGGCTACACCTTC
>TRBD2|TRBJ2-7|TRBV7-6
CASSLGGSRGSYEQYF
TGTGCCAGCAGCTTAGGCGGGAGTCGAGGTTCCTACGAGCAGTACTTC
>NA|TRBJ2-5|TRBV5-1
CASSWGDGEETQYF
TGCGCCAGCAGCTGGGGGGACGGTGAAGAGACCCAGTACTTC
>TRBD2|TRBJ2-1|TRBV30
CAWAGTTINEQFF
TGTGCCTGGGCCGGGACTACTATTAATGAGCAGTTCTTC
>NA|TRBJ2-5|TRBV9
CASSEDVGAETQYF
TGTGCCAGCAGCGAGGATGTAGGAGCCGAGACCCAGTACTTC
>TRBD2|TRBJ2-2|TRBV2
CASRRLADGTGELFF
TGTGCCAGCAGAAGACTAGCGGACGGGACCGGGGAGCTGTTTTTT
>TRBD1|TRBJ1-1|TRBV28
CASSPEPGRQGANTEAFF
TGTGCCAGCAGCCCCGAGCCGGGAAGACAGGGGGCGAACACTGAAGCTTTCTTT
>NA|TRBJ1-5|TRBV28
CASSLRTAHGPQHF
TGTGCCAGCAGTCTCAGGACAGCCCACGGCCCCCAGCATTTT
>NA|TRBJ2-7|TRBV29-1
CSAAARLTYEQYF
TGCAGCGCCGCGGCACGGTTAACCTACGAGCAGTACTTC
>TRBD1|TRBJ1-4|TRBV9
CASSPRTGVYEKLFF
TGTGCCAGCAGCCCCCGGACAGGGGTTTATGAAAAACTGTTTTTT
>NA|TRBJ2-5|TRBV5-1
CASSLERPSQETQYF
TGCGCCAGCAGCTTGGAACGTCCTAGTCAAGAGACCCAGTACTTC
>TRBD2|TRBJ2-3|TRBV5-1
CATRAGVPDTQYF
TGCGCCACTAGAGCGGGAGTGCCAGATACGCAGTATTTT
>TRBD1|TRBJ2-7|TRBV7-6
CASSDTGTGESEQYF
TGTGCCAGCAGCGATACCGGGACAGGGGAGAGCGAGCAGTACTTC
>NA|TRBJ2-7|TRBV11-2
CASSSPGLERHEQYF
TGTGCCAGCAGCTCTCCAGGGCTGGAGCGCCACGAGCAGTACTTC
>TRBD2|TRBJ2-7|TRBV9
CASSVATGTSFEQYF
TGTGCCAGCAGCGTAGCTACAGGGACTAGTTTCGAGCAGTACTTC
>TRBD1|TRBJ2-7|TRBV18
CASSPGRQGAVEQYF
TGTGCCAGCTCACCAGGGCGGCAGGGGGCTGTCGAGCAGTACTTC
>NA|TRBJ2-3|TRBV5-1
CASSSNRLGGDTQYF
TGCGCCAGCAGCTCAAACCGACTGGGGGGAGATACGCAGTATTTT
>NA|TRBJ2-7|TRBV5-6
CASSCLGGAIYEQYF
TGTGCCAGCAGCTGCCTAGGGGGAGCAATATACGAGCAGTACTTC
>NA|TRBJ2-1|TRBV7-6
CASSSFNEQFF
TGTGCCAGCAGCTCATTCAATGAGCAGTTCTTC
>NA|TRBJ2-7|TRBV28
CASTRRTGEQYF
TGTGCCAGCACCCGGAGGACGGGGGAGCAGTACTTC
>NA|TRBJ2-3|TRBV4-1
CASSQDLGRRPDTQYF
TGCGCCAGCAGCCAAGATCTGGGGCGGCGCCCGGATACGCAGTATTTT
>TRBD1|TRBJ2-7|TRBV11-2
CASSFPSRDRGLYEQYF
TGTGCCAGCAGCTTCCCCTCCCGGGACAGGGGGCTGTACGAGCAGTACTTC
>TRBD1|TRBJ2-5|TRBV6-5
CASSYRQGKETQYF
TGTGCCAGCAGTTATCGACAGGGTAAAGAGACCCAGTACTTC
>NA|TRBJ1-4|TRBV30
CAWGEGEKLFF
TGTGCCTGGGGTGAGGGGGAAAAACTGTTTTTT
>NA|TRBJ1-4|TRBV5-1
CASSLVVGIEGVNEKLFF
TGCGCCAGCAGCTTGGTGGTGGGAATCGAGGGAGTTAATGAAAAACTGTTTTTT
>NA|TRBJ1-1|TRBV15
CATSREQTNTEAFF
TGTGCCACCAGCAGAGAACAGACGAACACTGAAGCTTTCTTT